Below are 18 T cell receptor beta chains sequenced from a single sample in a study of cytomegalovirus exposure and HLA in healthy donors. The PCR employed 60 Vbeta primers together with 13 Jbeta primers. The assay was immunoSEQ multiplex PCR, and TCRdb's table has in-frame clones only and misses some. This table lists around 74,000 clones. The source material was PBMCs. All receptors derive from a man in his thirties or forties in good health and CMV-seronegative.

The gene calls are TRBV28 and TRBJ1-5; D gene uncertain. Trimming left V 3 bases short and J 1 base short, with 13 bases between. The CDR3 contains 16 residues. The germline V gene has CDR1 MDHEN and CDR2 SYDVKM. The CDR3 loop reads CASSFEGGKSNQPQHF. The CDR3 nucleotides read TGTGCCAGCAGTTTTGAAGGAGGGAAGAGCAATCAGCCCCAGCATTTT.

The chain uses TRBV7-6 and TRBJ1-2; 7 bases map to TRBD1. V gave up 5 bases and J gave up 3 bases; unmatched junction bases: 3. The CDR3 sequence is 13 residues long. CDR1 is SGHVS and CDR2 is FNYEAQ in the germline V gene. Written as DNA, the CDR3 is TGTGCCAGCAGCCTAGGGGGCGACTATGGCTACACCTTC. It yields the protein CASSLGGDYGYTF.

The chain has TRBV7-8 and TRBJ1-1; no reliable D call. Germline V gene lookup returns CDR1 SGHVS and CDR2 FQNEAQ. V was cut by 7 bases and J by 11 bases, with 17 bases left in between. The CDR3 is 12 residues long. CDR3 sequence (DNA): TGTGCCAGCACCCACTCCTCGGGAGAGGCTTTCTTT. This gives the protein CASTHSSGEAFF.

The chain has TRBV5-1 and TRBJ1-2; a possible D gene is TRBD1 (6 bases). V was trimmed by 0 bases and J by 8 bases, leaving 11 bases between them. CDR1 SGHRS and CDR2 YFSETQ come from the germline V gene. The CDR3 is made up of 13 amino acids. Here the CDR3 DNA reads TGCGCCAGCAGCTTGGCAGGGGACGGCGGCTACACCTTC. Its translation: CASSLAGDGGYTF.

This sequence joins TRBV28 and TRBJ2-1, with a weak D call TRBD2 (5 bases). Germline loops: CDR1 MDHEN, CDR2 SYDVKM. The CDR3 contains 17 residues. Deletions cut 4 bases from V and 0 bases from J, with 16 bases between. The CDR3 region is CASSYGRGTSSYNEQFF. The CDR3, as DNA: TGTGCCAGCAGTTACGGCCGGGGTACAAGCTCCTACAATGAGCAGTTCTTC.

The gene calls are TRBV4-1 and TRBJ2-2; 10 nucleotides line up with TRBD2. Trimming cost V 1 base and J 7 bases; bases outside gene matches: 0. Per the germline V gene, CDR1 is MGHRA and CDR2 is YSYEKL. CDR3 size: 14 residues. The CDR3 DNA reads TGCGCCAGCAGCCAAGTAGCGGGAGGCGGGGAGCTGTTTTTT. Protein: CASSQVAGGGELFF.

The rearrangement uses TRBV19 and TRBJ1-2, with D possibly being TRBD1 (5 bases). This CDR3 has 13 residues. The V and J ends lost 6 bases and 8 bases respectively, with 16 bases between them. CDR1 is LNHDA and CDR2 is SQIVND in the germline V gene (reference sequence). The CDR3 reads CASSPRVGGGYTF. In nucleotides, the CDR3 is TGTGCCAGTAGCCCCAGGGTAGGTGGCGGCTACACCTTC.

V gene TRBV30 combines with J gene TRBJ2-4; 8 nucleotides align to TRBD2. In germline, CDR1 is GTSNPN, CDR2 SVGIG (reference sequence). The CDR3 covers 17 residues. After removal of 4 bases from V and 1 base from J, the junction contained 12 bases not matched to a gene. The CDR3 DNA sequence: TGTGCCTGGAAGCGGGGGCCCGACCCCCTGGCCAAAAACATTCAGTACTTC. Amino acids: CAWKRGPDPLAKNIQYF.

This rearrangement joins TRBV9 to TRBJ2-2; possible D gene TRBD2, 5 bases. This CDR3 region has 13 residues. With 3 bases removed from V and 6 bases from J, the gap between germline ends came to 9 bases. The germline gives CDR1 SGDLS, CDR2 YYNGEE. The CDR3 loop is CASSAADAGELFF. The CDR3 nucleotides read TGTGCCAGCAGCGCAGCGGACGCCGGGGAGCTGTTTTTT.

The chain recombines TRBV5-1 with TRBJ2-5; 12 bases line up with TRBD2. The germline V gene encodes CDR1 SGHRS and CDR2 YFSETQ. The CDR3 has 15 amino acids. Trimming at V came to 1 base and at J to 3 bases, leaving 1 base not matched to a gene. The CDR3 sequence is CASSLLAGGKETQYF. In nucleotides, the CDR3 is TGCGCCAGCAGCTTGCTAGCGGGAGGGAAAGAGACCCAGTACTTC.

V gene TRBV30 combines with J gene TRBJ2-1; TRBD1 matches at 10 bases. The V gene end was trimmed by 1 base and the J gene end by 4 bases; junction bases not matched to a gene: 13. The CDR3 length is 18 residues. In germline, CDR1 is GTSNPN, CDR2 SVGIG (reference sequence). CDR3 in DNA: TGTGCCTGGAGTGGCGCGGGACCGGGACAGGGGCTTTACAATGAGCAGTTCTTC. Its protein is CAWSGAGPGQGLYNEQFF. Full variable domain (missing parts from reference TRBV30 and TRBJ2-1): SQTIHQWPATLVQPVGSPLSLECTVEGTSNPNLYWYRQAAGRGLQLLFYSVGIGQISSEVPQNLSASRPQDRQFILSSKKLLLSDSGFYLCAWSGAGPGQGLYNEQFFGPGTRLTVL.

In nucleotides, the CDR3 is TGCGCCAGCAGCCTATCGGCGGGACTAGCGGGAACCTACGAGCAGTACTTC. Translated: CASSLSAGLAGTYEQYF. The chain employs TRBV5-1 and TRBJ2-7; 13 bases are shared with TRBD2. Germline values: CDR1 SGHRS, CDR2 YFSETQ. This CDR3 has 17 amino acids. J lost 2 bases, V lost 4 bases, and 9 bases had no gene match.

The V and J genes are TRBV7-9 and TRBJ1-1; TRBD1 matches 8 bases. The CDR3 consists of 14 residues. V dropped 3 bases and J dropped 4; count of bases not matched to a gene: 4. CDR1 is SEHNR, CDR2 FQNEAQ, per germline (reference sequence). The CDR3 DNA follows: TGTGCCAGCAGCTTGACAGGGGCTGGCACTGAAGCTTTCTTT. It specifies CASSLTGAGTEAFF.

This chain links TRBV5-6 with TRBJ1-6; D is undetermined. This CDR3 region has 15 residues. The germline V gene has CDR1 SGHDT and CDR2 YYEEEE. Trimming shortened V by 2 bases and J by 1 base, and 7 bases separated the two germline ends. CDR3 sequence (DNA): TGTGCCAGCAGCTTCAGAATTTCCTATAATTCACCCCTCCACTTT. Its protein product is CASSFRISYNSPLHF.

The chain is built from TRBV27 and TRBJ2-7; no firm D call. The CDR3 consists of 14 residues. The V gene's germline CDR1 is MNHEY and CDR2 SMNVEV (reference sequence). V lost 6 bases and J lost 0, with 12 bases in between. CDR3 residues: CASRPHQVSYEQYF. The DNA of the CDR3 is TGTGCCAGCAGACCGCACCAGGTCTCCTACGAGCAGTACTTC.

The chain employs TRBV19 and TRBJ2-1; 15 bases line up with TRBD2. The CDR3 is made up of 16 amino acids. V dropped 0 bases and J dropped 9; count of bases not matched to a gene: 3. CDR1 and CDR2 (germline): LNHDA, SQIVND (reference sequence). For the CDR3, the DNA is TGTGCCAGTAGTATAGAGGGACTAGCGGGGGGATCTGAGCAGTTCTTC. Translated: CASSIEGLAGGSEQFF.

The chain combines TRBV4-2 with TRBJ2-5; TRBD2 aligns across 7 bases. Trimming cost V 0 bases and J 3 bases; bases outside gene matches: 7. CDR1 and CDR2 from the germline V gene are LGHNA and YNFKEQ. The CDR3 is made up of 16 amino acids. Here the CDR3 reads CASSQDGTAGEETQYF. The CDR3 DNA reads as TGTGCCAGCAGCCAAGATGGAACGGCGGGAGAAGAGACCCAGTACTTC.

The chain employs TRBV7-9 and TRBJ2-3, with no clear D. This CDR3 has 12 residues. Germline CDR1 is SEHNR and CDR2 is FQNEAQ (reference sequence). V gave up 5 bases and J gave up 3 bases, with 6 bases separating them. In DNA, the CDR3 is TGTGCCAGCAGCACATTTACAGATACGCAGTATTTT. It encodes CASSTFTDTQYF.